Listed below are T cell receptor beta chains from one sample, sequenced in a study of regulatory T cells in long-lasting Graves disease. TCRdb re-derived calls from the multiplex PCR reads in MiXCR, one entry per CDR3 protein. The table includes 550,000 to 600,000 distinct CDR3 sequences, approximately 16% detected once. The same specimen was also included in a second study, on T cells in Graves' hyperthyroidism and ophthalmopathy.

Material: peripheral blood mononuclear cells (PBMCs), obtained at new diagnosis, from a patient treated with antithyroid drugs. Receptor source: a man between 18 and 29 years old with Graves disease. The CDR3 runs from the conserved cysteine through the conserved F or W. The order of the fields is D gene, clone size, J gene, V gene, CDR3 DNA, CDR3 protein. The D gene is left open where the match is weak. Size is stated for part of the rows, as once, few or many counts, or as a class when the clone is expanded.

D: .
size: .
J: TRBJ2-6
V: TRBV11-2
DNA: TGTGCCAGCAGCTTAACGGCGGGACAGTCTTTGTCTGGGGCCAACGTCCTGACTTTC
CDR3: CASSLTAGQSLSGANVLTF

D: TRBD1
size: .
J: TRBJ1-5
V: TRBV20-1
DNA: TGCAGTGCCTCGACAGGGGTCCCAAATCAGCCCCGGCATTTT
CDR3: CSASTGVPNQPRHF

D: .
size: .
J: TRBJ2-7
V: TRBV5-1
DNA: TGCGCCAGCAGCTTGGTGGAGTTGGACAGCACCTACGAGCAGTACTTC
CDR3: CASSLVELDSTYEQYF

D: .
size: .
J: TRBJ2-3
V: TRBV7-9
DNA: TGTGCCAGCACTGACCCCACGGGTTATTCAGATACGCAGTATTTT
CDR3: CASTDPTGYSDTQYF

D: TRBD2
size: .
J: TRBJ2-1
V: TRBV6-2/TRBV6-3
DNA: TGTGCCAGCAGTCCCGGGACTAGCGGAGATTACAATGAGCAGTTCTTC
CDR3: CASSPGTSGDYNEQFF

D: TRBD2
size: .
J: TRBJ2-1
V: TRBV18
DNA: TGTGCCAGCTCACCAACCAGCGGGAGGTCCGCCGGTAATGAGCAGTTCTTC
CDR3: CASSPTSGRSAGNEQFF

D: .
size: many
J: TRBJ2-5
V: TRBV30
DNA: TGTGCCTGGAGTGTACGAAGTAAGCGCGAGACCCAGTACTTC
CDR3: CAWSVRSKRETQYF

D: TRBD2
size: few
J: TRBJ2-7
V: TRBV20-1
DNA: TGCAGTGCTAGAGTAGCGGGGGCCCTTCTCGAGCAGTACTTC
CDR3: CSARVAGALLEQYF

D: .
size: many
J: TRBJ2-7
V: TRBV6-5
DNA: TGTGCCAGCAGTTATCTAAGGGGCGAGGGGCAGTACTTC
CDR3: CASSYLRGEGQYF

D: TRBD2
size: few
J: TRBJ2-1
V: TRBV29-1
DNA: TGCAACGTCCGAAGACTAGCGGGAGAAAACAATGAGCAGTTCTTC
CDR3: CNVRRLAGENNEQFF

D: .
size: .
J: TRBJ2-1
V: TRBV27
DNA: TGTGCCAGCAAGGCGAGAGCCCACGGTGAGCAGTTCTTC
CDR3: CASKARAHGEQFF

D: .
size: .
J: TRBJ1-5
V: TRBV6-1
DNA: TGTGCCAGCAGTGATACAGGCAATAGCAATCAGCCCCAGCATTTT
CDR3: CASSDTGNSNQPQHF

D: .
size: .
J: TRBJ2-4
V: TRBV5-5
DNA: TGTGCCAGCAGCCCTAGTCCGGGCAAAAACATTCAGTACTTC
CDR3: CASSPSPGKNIQYF

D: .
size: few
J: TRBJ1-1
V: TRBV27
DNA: TGTGCCAGCAGTTTATCGCAGGTACCCTTTGAAGCTTTCTTT
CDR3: CASSLSQVPFEAFF

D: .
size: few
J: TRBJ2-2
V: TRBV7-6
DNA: TGTGCCAGCAGCTTAGTGGGGGTTCGGTCCACCGGGGAGCTGTTTTTT
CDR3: CASSLVGVRSTGELFF

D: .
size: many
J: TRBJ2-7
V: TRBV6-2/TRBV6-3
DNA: TGTGCCAGCATTCCCGACGGAACGATATCCTACGAGCAGTACTTC
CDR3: CASIPDGTISYEQYF

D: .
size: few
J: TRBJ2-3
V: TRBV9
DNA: TGTGCCAGCAGCGCCAGCCCGGCGGGCCATGGGGGCACAGATACGCAGTATTTT
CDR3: CASSASPAGHGGTDTQYF

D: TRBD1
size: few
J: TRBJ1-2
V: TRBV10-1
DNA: TGCGCCAGCAGTTTGGGACAGGCGGGACGTGACTATGGCTACACCTTC
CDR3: CASSLGQAGRDYGYTF

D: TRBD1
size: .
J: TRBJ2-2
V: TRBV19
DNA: TGTGCCAGTAGCCTGTGGACAGGGAAGCCCGGGGAGCTGTTTTTT
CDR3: CASSLWTGKPGELFF

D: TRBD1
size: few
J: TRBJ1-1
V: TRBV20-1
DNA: TGCAGTGCTAGCGGCCAGGGGGGATCGAACACTGAAGCTTTCTTT
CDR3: CSASGQGGSNTEAFF

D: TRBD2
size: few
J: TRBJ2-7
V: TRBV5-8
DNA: TGTGCCAGCAGGGAACTAGCGGAGATCTACGAGCAGTACTTC
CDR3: CASRELAEIYEQYF

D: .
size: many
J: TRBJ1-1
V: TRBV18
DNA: TGTGCCAGCTCACCATCCGTGGCCACTGAAGCTTTCTTT
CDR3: CASSPSVATEAFF

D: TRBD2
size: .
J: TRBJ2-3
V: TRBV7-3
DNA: TGTGCCAGCCGCCGGGAGGGCCGCACAGATACGCAGTATTTT
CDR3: CASRREGRTDTQYF

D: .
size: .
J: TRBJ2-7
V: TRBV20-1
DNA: TGCAGTGCTAGGGGGACGGAGACCTACGAGCAGTACTTC
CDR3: CSARGTETYEQYF

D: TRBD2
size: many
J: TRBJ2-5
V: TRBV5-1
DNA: TGCGCCAGCAGCTTGACGTTAGCGGGGCAAGAGACCCAGTACTTC
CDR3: CASSLTLAGQETQYF

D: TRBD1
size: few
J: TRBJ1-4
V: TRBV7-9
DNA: TGTGCCAGCAGCACGGGACAGGGCTATGAAAAACTGTTTTTT
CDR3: CASSTGQGYEKLFF

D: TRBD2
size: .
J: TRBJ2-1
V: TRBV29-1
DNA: TGCAGCGTTGAAACGGGAGGGTCTAGGGATGAGCAGCTCTTC
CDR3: CSVETGGSRDEQLF

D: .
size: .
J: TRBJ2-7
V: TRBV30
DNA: TGTGCCTCGGAGTTAGGACCCGGCTACGAGCAGTACTTC
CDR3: CASELGPGYEQYF

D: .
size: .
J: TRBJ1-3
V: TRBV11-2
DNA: TGTGCCAGCAGCTCGCCCGGGATCCAGGGGAACACCATATATTTT
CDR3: CASSSPGIQGNTIYF

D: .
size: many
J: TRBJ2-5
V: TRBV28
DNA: TGTGCCAGCACGAGCCCGGGAAGAGGGACCCAGTACTTC
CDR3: CASTSPGRGTQYF

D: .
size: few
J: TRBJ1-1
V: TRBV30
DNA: TGTGCCTGGAGTGCTGTTTGGCAGGGCTTGAACACTGAAGCTTTCTTT
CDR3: CAWSAVWQGLNTEAFF

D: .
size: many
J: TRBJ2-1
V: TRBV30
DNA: TGTGCCTGGAGTGTTTACAATGAGCAGTTCTTC
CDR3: CAWSVYNEQFF

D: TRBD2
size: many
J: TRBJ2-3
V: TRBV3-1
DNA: TGTGCCAGCACCCACACAGGCCAGGGAGGGGATACGCAGTATTTT
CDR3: CASTHTGQGGDTQYF

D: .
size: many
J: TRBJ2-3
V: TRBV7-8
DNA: TGTGCCAGCAGTGTAATGGGGGCAGATACGCAGTATTTT
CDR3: CASSVMGADTQYF

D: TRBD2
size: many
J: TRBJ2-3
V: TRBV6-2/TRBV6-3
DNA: TGTGCCAGCAGTTACTCGTCCGCGGGAGCTAGCACAGATACGCAGTATTTT
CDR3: CASSYSSAGASTDTQYF

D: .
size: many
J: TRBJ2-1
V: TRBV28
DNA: TGTGCCAGCAGCCCCCCCGGTTACAATGAGCAGTTCTTC
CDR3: CASSPPGYNEQFF

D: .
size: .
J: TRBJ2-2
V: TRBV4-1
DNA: TGCGCCAGCAGCCACGCCAGCTACGGACAGATCTCCACCGGGGAGCTGTTTTTT
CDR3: CASSHASYGQISTGELFF

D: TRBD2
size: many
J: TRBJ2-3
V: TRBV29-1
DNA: TGCAGCGTTGAAGATCTTCCCGGGACTAGCGGGAGCACAGATACGCAGTATTTT
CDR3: CSVEDLPGTSGSTDTQYF

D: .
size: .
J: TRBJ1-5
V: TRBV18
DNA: TGTGCCAGCTCATCGGGACGTCACAATCAGCCCCAGCATTTT
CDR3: CASSSGRHNQPQHF

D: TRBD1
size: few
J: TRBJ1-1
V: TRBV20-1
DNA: TGCAGTGCCGGTGAGACAGGGACCGGTGAAGCTTTCTTT
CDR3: CSAGETGTGEAFF

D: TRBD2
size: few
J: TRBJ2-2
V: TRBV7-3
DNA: TGTGCCAGCAGCCACTACGCTCAGCGGGAGATTTACACCGGGGAGCTGTTTTTT
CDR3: CASSHYAQREIYTGELFF

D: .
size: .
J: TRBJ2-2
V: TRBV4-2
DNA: TGTGCCAGCAGCCGCGGGCGGAGCTACACCGGGGAGCTGTTTTTT
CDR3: CASSRGRSYTGELFF

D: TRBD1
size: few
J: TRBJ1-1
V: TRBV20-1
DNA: TGCAGTGCCATCAGGGGGGACCCTGAAGCTTTCTTT
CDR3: CSAIRGDPEAFF

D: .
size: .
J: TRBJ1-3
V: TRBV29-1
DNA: TGCAGCGTTGTCCCCTACCGGGCTGGAAACACCATATATTTT
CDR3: CSVVPYRAGNTIYF

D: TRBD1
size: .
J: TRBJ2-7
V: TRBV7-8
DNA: TGTGCCAGCAGCGGCCGGGACAGGGGAGAAGGCGAGCAGTACTTC
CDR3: CASSGRDRGEGEQYF

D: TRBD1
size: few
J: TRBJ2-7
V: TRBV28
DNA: TGTGCCAGCAGGGAAACCGGGACAGCGTCCTACGAGCAGTACTTC
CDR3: CASRETGTASYEQYF

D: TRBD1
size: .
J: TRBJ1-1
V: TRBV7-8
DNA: TGTGCCAGCAGCTTCGGGACAGGGATCCCTGAAGCTTTCTTT
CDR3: CASSFGTGIPEAFF

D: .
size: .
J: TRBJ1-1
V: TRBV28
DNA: TGTGCCAGCGAAAGAGGCCCCCGCACTGAAGCTTTCTTT
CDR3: CASERGPRTEAFF

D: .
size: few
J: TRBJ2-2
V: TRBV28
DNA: TGTGCCAGCATCCCGGGTAACACCGGGGAGCTGTTTTTT
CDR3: CASIPGNTGELFF